Below are 8 T cell receptor beta chains sequenced from a single sample in a study of human T cells and chemical hapten exposure. TCRdb re-called the RACE reads through MiXCR, storing one row per CDR3 protein. There are 75,000 to 100,000 distinct CDR3 sequences in the sample; around 8.8% occur only once, and 2.9% lies in the top ten. Described time point: healthy volunteer bleed at 2 weeks. It was unfractionated whole blood from which total RNA was extracted. Source material: whole blood. These receptors came from a female donor in good health. Some clones in this sample may be carry-over from other donors' samples.

Comments on this clonotype: The junction and the germline gene differ at one end; a read error may be behind it. The V gene is TRBV18, the J gene TRBJ2-2; 7 nucleotides line up with TRBD1. The CDR3 is 14 residues long. Per the germline V gene, CDR1 is KGHSH and CDR2 is LQKENI. CDR3 bases: TGTGCCAGCTCACCATATGGAGATACAGGGGCGCTGTTTTTT. Amino acid sequence: CASSPYGDTGALFF. The full variable domain, completed using reference TRBV18 and TRBJ2-2, is NAGVMQNPRHLVRRRGQEARLRCSPMKGHSHVYWYRQLPEEGLKFMVYLQKENIIDESGMPKERFSAEFPKEGPSILRIQQVVRGDSAAYFCASSPYGDTGALFFGEGSRLTVL.

This clonotype was seen many times. The chain is built from TRBV27 and TRBJ2-3; the match to TRBD2 covers 10 bases. Germline assignment: CDR1 MNHEY and CDR2 SMNVEV (reference sequence). CDR3 length: 20 amino acids. The V and J ends lost 5 bases and 0 bases, in that order; junction bases with no gene match: 17. CDR3 in DNA: TGTGCCAGCAGTATTAGTGGGTTGCTAGCGGGAGAACCTAGCACAGATACGCAGTATTTT. Translation: CASSISGLLAGEPSTDTQYF.

This clonotype was seen repeatedly, ten times or more. The chain links TRBV27 to TRBJ2-3, with 7 nucleotides matching TRBD1. V lost 6 bases, J lost 1 base, and 10 bases stayed unmatched. This CDR3 is built from 16 residues. The V gene's germline CDR1 is MNHEY and CDR2 SMNVEV (reference sequence). CDR3 residues: CASRKAGTARTDTQYF. CDR3 nucleotides: TGTGCCAGCAGGAAAGCCGGGACAGCCCGCACAGATACGCAGTATTTT.

This clonotype was observed many times. The chain has TRBV6-4 and TRBJ2-2; possibly TRBD2 for D (5 bases). Germline CDR1 MRHNA, CDR2 SNTAGT. CDR3 size: 16 residues. Trimming removed 0 bases from V and 1 base from J, with 9 bases in between. The chain's CDR3 is CASSDSSRENTGELFF. Written as DNA, the CDR3 is TGTGCCAGCAGTGACTCAAGTCGGGAGAACACCGGGGAGCTGTTTTTT.

To note about this clonotype: One end of the junction does not line up with germline, which may come from a read error. The J gene is TRBJ2-7, the V gene TRBV5-8; no clear D gene. Per the germline V gene, CDR1 is SGHTS and CDR2 is YDEGEE. CDR3 length: 12 residues. The CDR3 bases are TGTGCCAGCAGCCTACATAGCTACGATCAGTACTTC. Its protein product is CASSLHSYDQYF.

This clonotype has ten or more counts. This chain joins TRBV18 and TRBJ2-2; 9 bases align to TRBD2. CDR1 KGHSH and CDR2 LQKENI come from the germline V gene. The CDR3 extends over 17 amino acids. V gave up 1 base and J gave up 0 bases; unmatched junction bases: 3. The CDR3 DNA is TGTGCCAGCTCACCACAACTAGCGGGCGCGAACACCGGGGAGCTGTTTTTT. This encodes CASSPQLAGANTGELFF.

This clonotype was seen many times. V is TRBV6-6 and J is TRBJ2-2; 9 nucleotides agree with TRBD1. Trimming removed 7 bases from V and 4 bases from J; junction bases left unmatched: 10. CDR1 is MNHNY, CDR2 SVGAGI, per germline (reference sequence). This CDR3 contains 16 residues. The CDR3 protein is CASTSGTGMGTGELFF. As DNA, the CDR3 is TGTGCCAGCACCTCAGGGACAGGGATGGGCACCGGGGAGCTGTTTTTT.

This clonotype came up a few times. The chain carries TRBV27 and TRBJ2-7; TRBD1 agrees at 7 bases. Germline V gene sequence: CDR1 MNHEY, CDR2 SMNVEV (reference sequence). CDR3 length equals 15 residues. The junction had 13 bases not matched to a gene; V was cut back by 5 bases and J by 6 bases. CDR3 coding DNA: TGTGCCAGCAGTGCCCGGGACAGACTTTATTCCGAGCAGTACTTC. Its translation: CASSARDRLYSEQYF.